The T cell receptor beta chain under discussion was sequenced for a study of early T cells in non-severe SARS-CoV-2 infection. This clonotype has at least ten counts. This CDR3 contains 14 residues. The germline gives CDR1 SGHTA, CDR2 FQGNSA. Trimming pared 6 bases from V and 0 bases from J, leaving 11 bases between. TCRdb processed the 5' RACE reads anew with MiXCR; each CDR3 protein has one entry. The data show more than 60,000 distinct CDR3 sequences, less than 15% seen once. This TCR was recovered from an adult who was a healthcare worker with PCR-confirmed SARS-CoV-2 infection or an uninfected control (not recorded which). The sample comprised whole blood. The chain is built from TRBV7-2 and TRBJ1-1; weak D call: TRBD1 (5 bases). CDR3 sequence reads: CASSLQQVNTEAFF. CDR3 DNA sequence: TGTGCCAGCAGTTTACAACAGGTGAACACTGAAGCTTTCTTT. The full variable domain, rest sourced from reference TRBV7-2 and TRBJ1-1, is GAGVSQSPSNKVTEKGKDVELRCDPISGHTALYWYRQSLGQGLEFLIYFQGNSAPDKSGLPSDRFSAERTGGSVSTLTIQRTQQEDSAVYLCASSLQQVNTEAFFGQGTRLTVV.